This passage covers 5 T cell receptor beta chains from one sample sequenced in a study of Ad26.COV2.S vaccination and SARS-CoV-2 variants (dated by TCRdb to the early 2020s). In the paper's terms, the treatment or condition label means: around 19 received Ad26.COV2.S at low or high dose, single or two shots; roughly five received placebo; per-sample allocation not given. For vaccine and placebo recipients, repertoires were sequenced using samples collected on day 63 after the first injection. Library preparation used the immunoSEQ multiplex PCR assay. The clones in this table, taken by TCRdb from immuneACCESS, are in-frame only. Not every clone is retained; where verified, under half of the shortfall comes from an unresolved V gene, and the cause of the rest is unknown. The sample table contains fewer than 500,000 clones; only one count was recorded for 89% of them. About 2.5% of the sample goes to the ten largest clones.

Material: peripheral blood, obtained in a trial of Ad26.COV2.S vaccine versus placebo. These receptors were collected from a person aged 18 to 65 who received the Ad26.COV2.S COVID-19 vaccine or a placebo.

The chain combines TRBV24-1 with TRBJ2-2; the D is unclear. This CDR3 has 12 amino acids. CDR1 KGHDR and CDR2 SFDVKD come from the germline V gene. The ends were cut back, 5 bases at V and 2 bases at J, with 2 bases in the middle. The CDR3 DNA follows: TGTGCCACCAGTGTAAACACCGGGGAGCTGTTTTTT. Translated, it gives CATSVNTGELFF.

The chain couples TRBV24-1 to TRBJ2-7; D is undetermined. Germline V gene data show CDR1 as KGHDR and CDR2 as SFDVKD. V was cut by 3 bases and J by 0 bases, with 17 bases left in between. This CDR3 has 17 amino acids. The CDR3 DNA follows: TGTGCCACCAGTGATGCCTCGACCGGTAGGAGCTCCTACGAGCAGTACTTC. Translated: CATSDASTGRSSYEQYF.

V usage is TRBV29-1 and J usage is TRBJ2-5; D uncertain. Between the trimmed V and J ends, which lost 1 base and 1 base, there was a span of 7 bases. Germline V gives CDR1 SQVTM, CDR2 ANQGSEA. This CDR3 comprises 13 residues. CDR3 sequence (DNA): TGCAGCGTTGAAGCCGGCCTCCAAGAGACCCAGTACTTC. Its translation: CSVEAGLQETQYF.

The chain employs TRBV19 and TRBJ2-2; possible D gene TRBD1, 6 bases. This CDR3 spans 16 amino acids. Germline V CDR1 and CDR2: LNHDA, SQIVND (reference sequence). V lost 4 bases and J 2 bases, leaving 14 bases between the germline ends. The CDR3 nucleotides are TGTGCCAGTAGTAGGGGGCGAGGGGCCAACACCGGGGAGCTGTTTTTT. Its translation is CASSRGRGANTGELFF.

This sequence joins TRBV2 and TRBJ2-2; TRBD1 is a possible D gene (6 bases). The V end lost 6 bases, the J end lost 6 bases, and 14 bases lay between the germline ends. The CDR3 has 14 residues. From germline, CDR1 is SNHLY and CDR2 FYNNEI. The CDR3, as DNA: TGTGCCAGCAGGGGGACACGAATGTCCGGGGAGCTGTTTTTT. This encodes CASRGTRMSGELFF.